These 18 T cell receptor beta chains originate from one sample sequenced in a study of blood T cells in healthy people across ages. A sample-barcoded 5' primer and a J-beta primer mix were used in a second PCR of about 7 to 12 cycles. TCRdb redid the calling of the 5' RACE reads with MiXCR, one entry per CDR3 protein. The sample has 650,000 to 900,000 distinct CDR3 sequences, less than 80% seen once; the top ten hold roughly 25%. Specimen: blood. These receptors were obtained from a man under 40 in good health.

This clonotype was counted a single time. The V and J genes are TRBV6-2 or TRBV6-3 and TRBJ2-4, with 7 nucleotides matching TRBD2. The trim removed 2 bases at V and 13 bases at J, leaving 23 bases unmatched. This CDR3 region has 18 residues. The germline V gene encodes CDR1 MNHEY and CDR2 SVGEGT. The CDR3 here is CASSYEVGGDFNYNEQYF. The DNA for the CDR3 is TGTGCCAGCAGTTACGAAGTTGGGGGGGACTTCAACTACAATGAGCAGTACTTC.

Comments on this clonotype: A much larger clone differs from this one at a single base, so this may be a read error. The chain combines TRBV20-1 with TRBJ2-1; D is undetermined. The J call is in doubt because the DNA end fits TRBJ2-7 better. The CDR3 loop spans 12 amino acids. Germline V gives CDR1 DFQATT, CDR2 SNEGSKA (reference sequence). The CDR3 DNA sequence: TGCAGTGCCTGTCCTGAGTACAATGAGCAGTACTTC. It yields the protein CSACPEYNEQYF.

This clonotype appeared a few times. The chain is built from TRBV20-1 and TRBJ2-5, with 11 bases that match TRBD2. The V segment lost 0 bases and the J segment 7 bases; nucleotides outside the gene matches: 10. The germline gives CDR1 DFQATT, CDR2 SNEGSKA (reference sequence). The CDR3 runs 16 residues. CDR3 amino acids: CSARDGVAGGIRTQYF. CDR3 sequence (DNA): TGCAGTGCTAGAGATGGGGTAGCGGGGGGGATTCGGACCCAGTACTTC.

This clonotype was seen just once. The chain couples TRBV6-2 or TRBV6-3 to TRBJ1-5; the D gene is possibly TRBD1 (6 bases). Germline CDR1 and CDR2: MNHEY and SVGEGT. Between the trimmed V and J ends, which lost 7 bases and 1 base, there was a span of 11 bases. The CDR3 totals 14 residues. The CDR3 DNA reads as TGTGCCAGCAACCACCAGGGGAGCAATCAGCCCCAGCATTTT. It is translated as CASNHQGSNQPQHF.

The chain uses TRBV7-3 and TRBJ2-4; the match to TRBD2 covers 10 bases. The end of the DNA aligns better with TRBJ2-7, so the J call may be wrong. Germline CDR1 reads SGHTA; CDR2 reads FQGTGA. The CDR3 spans 15 residues. Here the CDR3 DNA reads TGTGCCAGCAGCTTAACCGGTCTAGCGGGGGACGAGCAGTACTTC. Translation gives CASSLTGLAGDEQYF.

The rearrangement uses TRBV7-9 and TRBJ1-5; 9 bases are shared with TRBD1. Trimming took 4 bases from V and 0 from J; bases not matched to a gene: 4. The CDR3 totals 16 residues. From germline, CDR1 is SEHNR and CDR2 FQNEAQ (reference sequence). CDR3 region: CASSSGQGNSNQPQHF. In DNA form, the CDR3 reads TGTGCCAGCAGCTCGGGACAGGGTAATAGCAATCAGCCCCAGCATTTT.

The chain joins TRBV6-5 to TRBJ2-3; D perhaps matches TRBD2 (5 bases). Trimming removed 2 bases from V and 12 bases from J, with 18 bases in between. Germline values: CDR1 MNHEY, CDR2 SVGAGI. The CDR3 totals 14 residues. DNA of the CDR3: TGTGCCAGCAGTTACAATGGTGGTAGCGCTGTTCAGTATTTT. Translated: CASSYNGGSAVQYF.

A few counts support this clonotype. This rearrangement joins TRBV9 to TRBJ2-7; D not certain. Trimming took off 0 bases at V and 2 bases at J, with 9 bases between the two ends. Germline CDR1 SGDLS, CDR2 YYNGEE. The CDR3 totals 14 residues. CDR3: CASSVGGWAYEQYF. In DNA form, the CDR3 reads TGTGCCAGCAGCGTAGGGGGTTGGGCCTACGAGCAGTACTTC. Looking up the rest from reference TRBV9 and TRBJ2-7 gives the full variable domain: DSGVTQTPKHLITATGQRVTLRCSPRSGDLSVYWYQQSLDQGLQFLIQYYNGEERAKGNILERFSAQQFPDLHSELNLSSLELGDSALYFCASSVGGWAYEQYFGPGTRLTVT.

V usage is TRBV7-9 and J usage is TRBJ2-7, with TRBD1 matching 9 bases. The CDR3 loop spans 15 amino acids. Germline V lookup: CDR1 SEHNR, CDR2 FQNEAQ (reference sequence). J gave up 7 bases and V 3 bases, and 10 bases lay outside the gene matches. This CDR3 reads CASSLGTGLIDEQYF. The CDR3 DNA reads TGTGCCAGCAGCTTGGGGACAGGGCTAATCGATGAGCAGTACTTC.

This chain links TRBV28 with TRBJ2-6; unclear D gene. Germline CDR1 MDHEN, CDR2 SYDVKM. The CDR3 totals 15 residues. V lost 7 bases and J 3 bases, leaving 13 bases between the germline ends. DNA of the CDR3: TGTGCCAGCACTTTTGGCTCGGGTGGGGCCAACGTCCTGACTTTC. Protein sequence: CASTFGSGGANVLTF.

The CDR3 DNA sequence: TGCGCCAGCAGCCCTAGCCCCGGGACAGGGACCTACGAGCAGTACTTC. It yields the protein CASSPSPGTGTYEQYF. V and J are TRBV4-3 and TRBJ2-7; the match to TRBD1 covers 9 bases. With V trimmed by 4 bases and J by 2 bases, 9 bases remained unmatched. The CDR3 length is 16 residues. Germline V gene sequence: CDR1 LGHNA, CDR2 YSLEER.

The chain recombines TRBV27 with TRBJ2-7; D is possibly TRBD1 (5 bases). The CDR3 has 14 amino acids. Germline V gene data show CDR1 as MNHEY and CDR2 as SMNVEV (reference sequence). V lost 3 bases and J 2 bases, leaving 11 bases between the germline ends. CDR3 sequence reads: CASSFKGLTYEQYF. CDR3 coding DNA: TGTGCCAGCAGTTTTAAGGGGTTAACCTACGAGCAGTACTTC.

The chain uses TRBV27 and TRBJ1-4, with a weak D call TRBD1 (5 bases). The CDR3 totals 11 residues. The V end lost 7 bases, the J end lost 12 bases, and 12 bases lay between the germline ends. Germline CDR1 reads MNHEY; CDR2 reads SMNVEV (reference sequence). CDR3 DNA sequence: TGTGCCAGCAATTTTAGGGGCCAACTGTTTTTT. Its protein is CASNFRGQLFF.

The chain carries TRBV6-1 and TRBJ2-3; TRBD2 might be the D (6 bases). The germline V gene has CDR1 MNHNS and CDR2 SASEGT. Trimming cost V 10 bases and J 1 base, with 24 bases left between them. This CDR3 comprises 17 residues. The CDR3 DNA follows: TGTGCCACCAGACGGTATATTAGCGGTGGGGGCACAGATACGCAGTATTTT. Its protein product is CATRRYISGGGTDTQYF.

The rearrangement links TRBV27 to TRBJ2-1; 7 bases agree with TRBD2. Germline V gene sequence: CDR1 MNHEY, CDR2 SMNVEV (reference sequence). V shed 5 bases, J shed 0 bases, and the junction held 7 bases outside the gene matches. CDR3 length: 16 residues. CDR3 sequence (DNA): TGTGCCAGCAGTCCGACCTCTAGCGGCTCCTACAATGAGCAGTTCTTC. Translating it yields CASSPTSSGSYNEQFF.

The chain employs TRBV4-3 and TRBJ2-7, with D unresolved. V lost 1 base and J lost 7, with 8 bases in between. The CDR3 is 12 residues long. Germline CDR1 LGHNA, CDR2 YSLEER. CDR3 nucleotide sequence: TGCGCCAGCAGCCAAGTAACTGGTGAGCAGTACTTC. Its protein product is CASSQVTGEQYF.

This sequence joins TRBV5-1 and TRBJ2-5; no reliable D call. Germline V gene sequence: CDR1 SGHRS, CDR2 YFSETQ. The CDR3 runs 14 residues. Trimming cost V 0 bases and J 6 bases, with 12 bases left between them. The DNA for the CDR3 is TGCGCCAGCAGCTTGGGGGAACACCCCCAGACCCAGTACTTC. It translates to CASSLGEHPQTQYF. The full variable domain, with the rest looked up from reference TRBV5-1 and TRBJ2-5, is KAGVTQTPRYLIKTRGQQVTLSCSPISGHRSVSWYQQTPGQGLQFLFEYFSETQRNKGNFPGRFSGRQFSNSRSEMNVSTLELGDSALYLCASSLGEHPQTQYFGPGTRLLVL.

The V gene is TRBV4-1, the J gene TRBJ2-1; possible D gene TRBD2, 7 bases. Germline values: CDR1 MGHRA, CDR2 YSYEKL. The CDR3 has 13 residues. Trimming shortened V by 4 bases and J by 10 bases, and 14 bases separated the two germline ends. In DNA, the CDR3 is TGCGCCAGCAGCCGAAGCGGGACATGGGAGCAGTTCTTC. Residues: CASSRSGTWEQFF.